This TCR beta chain was sequenced during a study of T cells in Graves' hyperthyroidism and ophthalmopathy. What was amplified from RNA transcripts were TCR beta CDR3 regions. When the TCR CDR3 underwent first-round RT-PCR, the HTBI primer set was used. TCRdb used MiXCR to reprocess the multiplex PCR reads, holding one entry per CDR3 protein. The data contain roughly 280,000 distinct CDR3 sequences, roughly 22% of them singletons. This CDR3 contains 15 residues. Germline CDR1 SGHNT, CDR2 YENEEA. Deletions cut 0 bases from V and 5 bases from J, with 13 bases between. In this sample, this clonotype turned up many times.

The J gene is TRBJ1-1, the V gene TRBV11-3; D not resolved. Sequencing was done on a sample of blood. The source of this sequence is a man between 25 and 39 years old with Graves' ophthalmopathy. In nucleotides, the CDR3 is TGTGCCAGCAGCTTAGACTCTTTAACATGGACTGAAGCTTTCTTT. It yields the protein CASSLDSLTWTEAFF. The entire variable domain, with the rest obtained from reference TRBV11-3 and TRBJ1-1, is as follows: EAGVVQSPRYKIIEKKQPVAFWCNPISGHNTLYWYLQNLGQGPELLIRYENEEAVDDSQLPKDRFSAERLKGVDSTLKIQPAELGDSAVYLCASSLDSLTWTEAFFGQGTRLTVV.